This T cell receptor beta chain was identified in a study of blood T cell repertoires in COVID-19. On the study more broadly: Sites across the United States, Italy and Spain contributed samples from acute and convalescent COVID-19. The cDNA or gDNA used as material had been derived from T cells, B-cell-depleted T cells, or PBMCs.

Under the authors' procedure: The assay estimated nucleated cells by amplifying reference gene primers. Data came from immunoSEQ multiplex PCR; TCRdb stores just in-frame clones and leaves some out. The V and J calls and the clone size are those of that table, but D and trimming were determined from the DNA. The sample shows some 110,000 clones, about 87% of them seen only once. This TCR was sampled from a man in his forties or fifties with acute or convalescent COVID-19. The sequencing sample was made of peripheral blood.

The CDR3 region is CAWSEFEGAIEPQHF. In DNA, the CDR3 is TGTGCCTGGAGTGAGTTTGAGGGAGCAATAGAGCCCCAGCATTTT. This chain connects TRBV30 to TRBJ1-5; unclear D gene. Per germline, CDR1 GTSNPN and CDR2 SVGIG (reference sequence). The CDR3 loop spans 15 amino acids. V dropped 1 base and J dropped 8 bases, with 18 bases sitting between them.